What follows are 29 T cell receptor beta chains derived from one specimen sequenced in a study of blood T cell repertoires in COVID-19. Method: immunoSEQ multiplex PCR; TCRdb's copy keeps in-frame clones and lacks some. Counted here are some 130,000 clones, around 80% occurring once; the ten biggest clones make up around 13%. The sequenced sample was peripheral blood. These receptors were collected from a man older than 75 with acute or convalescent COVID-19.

CDR3 DNA sequence: TGTGCCAGCAGCGTGGACAGGGGGCAGTCACCCCTCCACTTT. It is translated as CASSVDRGQSPLHF. The chain combines TRBV7-2 with TRBJ1-6; 11 positions agree with TRBD1. The CDR3 consists of 14 residues. The germline CDR1 and CDR2 sequences are SGHTA and FQGNSA. The V gene end was trimmed by 5 bases and the J gene end by 10 bases; junction bases not matched to a gene: 4.

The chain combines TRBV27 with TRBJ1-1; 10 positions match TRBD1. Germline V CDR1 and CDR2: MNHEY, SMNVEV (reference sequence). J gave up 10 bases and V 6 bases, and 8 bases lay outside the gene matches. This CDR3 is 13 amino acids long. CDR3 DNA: TGTGCCAGCAGGTTAGCCGGGACAGGGGTAGCTTTCTTT. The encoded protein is CASRLAGTGVAFF.

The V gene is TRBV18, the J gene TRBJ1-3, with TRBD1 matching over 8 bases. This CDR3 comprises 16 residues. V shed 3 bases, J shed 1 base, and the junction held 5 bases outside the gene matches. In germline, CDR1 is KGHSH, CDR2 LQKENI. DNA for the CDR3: TGTGCCAGCTCACCGCCCCGGGACAGGTCTGGAAACACCATATATTTT. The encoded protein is CASSPPRDRSGNTIYF.

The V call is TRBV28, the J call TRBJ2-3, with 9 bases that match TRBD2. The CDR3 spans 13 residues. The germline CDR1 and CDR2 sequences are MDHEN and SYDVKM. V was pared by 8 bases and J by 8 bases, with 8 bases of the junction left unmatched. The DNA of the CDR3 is TGTGCCAGCGGACGGCGGGGGGGCCCTACGCAGTATTTT. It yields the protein CASGRRGGPTQYF. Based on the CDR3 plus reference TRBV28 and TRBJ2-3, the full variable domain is DVKVTQSSRYLVKRTGEKVFLECVQDMDHENMFWYRQDPGLGLRLIYFSYDVKMKEKGDIPEGYSVSREKKERFSLILESASTNQTSMYLCASGRRGGPTQYFGPGTRLTVL.

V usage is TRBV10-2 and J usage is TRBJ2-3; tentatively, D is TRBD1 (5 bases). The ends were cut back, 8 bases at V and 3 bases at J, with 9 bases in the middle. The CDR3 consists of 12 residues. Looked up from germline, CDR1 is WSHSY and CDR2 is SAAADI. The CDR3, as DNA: TGCGCCAGCTCGCAGGGTACAGATACGCAGTATTTT. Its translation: CASSQGTDTQYF.

CDR3: CASSPPFFGGEQYF. For the CDR3, the DNA is TGTGCCAGCTCACCTCCCTTTTTTGGAGGCGAGCAGTACTTC. The chain joins TRBV18 to TRBJ2-7; D may be TRBD2 (5 bases). CDR3 length: 14 amino acids. Per the germline V gene, CDR1 is KGHSH and CDR2 is LQKENI. The germline V and J ends were trimmed by 3 bases and 6 bases, with 15 bases remaining between them.

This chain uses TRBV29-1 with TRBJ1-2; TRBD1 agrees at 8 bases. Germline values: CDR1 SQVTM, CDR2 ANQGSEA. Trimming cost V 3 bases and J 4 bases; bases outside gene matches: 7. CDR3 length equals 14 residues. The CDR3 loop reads CSVDGDRLTYGYTF. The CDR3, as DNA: TGCAGCGTTGATGGGGACAGGCTTACCTATGGCTACACCTTC.

Here the CDR3 reads CASSFSGGPAPGELFF. The CDR3 DNA follows: TGTGCCAGCAGCTTTTCAGGAGGTCCGGCACCCGGGGAGCTGTTTTTT. The V and J genes are TRBV7-9 and TRBJ2-2, with D perhaps matching TRBD2 (5 bases). Trimming cost V 3 bases and J 6 bases, with 17 bases left between them. CDR1 is SEHNR, CDR2 FQNEAQ, per germline (reference sequence). This CDR3 region has 16 residues. The full variable domain, its missing parts supplied by reference TRBV7-9 and TRBJ2-2, is DTGVSQNPRHKITKRGQNVTFRCDPISEHNRLYWYRQTLGQGPEFLTYFQNEAQLEKSRLLSDRFSAERPKGSFSTLEIQRTEQGDSAMYLCASSFSGGPAPGELFFGEGSRLTVL.

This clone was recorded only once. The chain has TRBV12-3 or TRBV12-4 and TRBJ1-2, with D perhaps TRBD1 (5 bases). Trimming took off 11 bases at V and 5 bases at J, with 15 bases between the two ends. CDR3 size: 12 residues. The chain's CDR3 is CASTGGGYGYTF. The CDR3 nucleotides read TGTGCCTCAACCGGGGGTGGGTATGGCTACACCTTC.

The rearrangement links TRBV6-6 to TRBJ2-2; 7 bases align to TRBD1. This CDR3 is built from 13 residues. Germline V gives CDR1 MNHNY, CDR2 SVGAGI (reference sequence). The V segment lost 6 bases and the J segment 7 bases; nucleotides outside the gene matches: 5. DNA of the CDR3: TGTGCCAGCAGATCAGGGGGTATCGGGGAGCTGTTTTTT. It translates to CASRSGGIGELFF.

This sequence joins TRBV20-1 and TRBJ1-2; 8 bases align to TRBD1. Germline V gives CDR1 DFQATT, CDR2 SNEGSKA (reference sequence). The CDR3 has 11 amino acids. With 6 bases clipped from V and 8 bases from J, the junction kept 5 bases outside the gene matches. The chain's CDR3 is CSANRGYGYTF. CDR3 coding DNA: TGCAGTGCGAACAGGGGGTACGGCTACACCTTC.

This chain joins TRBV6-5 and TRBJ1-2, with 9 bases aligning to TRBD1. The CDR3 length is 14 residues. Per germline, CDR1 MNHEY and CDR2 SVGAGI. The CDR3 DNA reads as TGTGCTACTGCGAGGACAGGGGCTAACTATGGCTACACCTTC. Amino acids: CATARTGANYGYTF.

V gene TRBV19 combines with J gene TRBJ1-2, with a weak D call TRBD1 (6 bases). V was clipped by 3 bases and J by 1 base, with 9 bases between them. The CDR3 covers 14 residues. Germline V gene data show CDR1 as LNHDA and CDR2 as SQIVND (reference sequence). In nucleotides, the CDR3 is TGTGCCAGTAGTATCCGACAGGTTAACTATGGCTACACCTTC. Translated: CASSIRQVNYGYTF.

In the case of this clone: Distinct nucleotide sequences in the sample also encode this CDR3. CDR3 sequence (DNA): TGTGCCAGCAGCTTAGAGGGAAACACTGAAGCTTTCTTT. Protein sequence: CASSLEGNTEAFF. The chain combines TRBV7-3 with TRBJ1-1; no definite D call. V was clipped by 2 bases and J by 2 bases, with 6 bases between them. Per the germline V gene, CDR1 is SGHTA and CDR2 is FQGTGA. The CDR3 extends over 13 amino acids.

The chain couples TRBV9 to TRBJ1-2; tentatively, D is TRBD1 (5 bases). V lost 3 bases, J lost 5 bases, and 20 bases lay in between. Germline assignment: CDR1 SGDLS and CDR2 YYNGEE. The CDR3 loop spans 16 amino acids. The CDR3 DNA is TGTGCCAGCAGCGGTGGGGGGGACCTTCACTATTATGGCTACACCTTC. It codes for CASSGGGDLHYYGYTF.

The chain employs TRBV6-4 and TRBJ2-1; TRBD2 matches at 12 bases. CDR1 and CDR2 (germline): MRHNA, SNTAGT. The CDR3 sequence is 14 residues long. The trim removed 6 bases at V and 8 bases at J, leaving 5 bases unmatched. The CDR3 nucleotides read TGTGCCAGCAGCACTAGCGGGGGGCCCGATGAGCAGTTCTTC. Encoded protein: CASSTSGGPDEQFF.

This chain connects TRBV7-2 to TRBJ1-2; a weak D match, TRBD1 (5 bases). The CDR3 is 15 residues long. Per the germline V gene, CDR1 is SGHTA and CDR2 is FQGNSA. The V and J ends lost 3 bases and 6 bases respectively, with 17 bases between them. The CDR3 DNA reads TGTGCCAGCAGCTTCGCGCTACCGGGGGGGGATGGCTACACCTTC. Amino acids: CASSFALPGGDGYTF.

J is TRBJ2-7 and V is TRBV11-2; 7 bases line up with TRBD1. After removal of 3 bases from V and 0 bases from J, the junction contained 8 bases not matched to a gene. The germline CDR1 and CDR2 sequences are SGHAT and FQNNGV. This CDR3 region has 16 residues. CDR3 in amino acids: CASSLEYRGSSYEQYF. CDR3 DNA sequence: TGTGCCAGCAGCTTGGAATACAGGGGTAGCTCCTACGAGCAGTACTTC.

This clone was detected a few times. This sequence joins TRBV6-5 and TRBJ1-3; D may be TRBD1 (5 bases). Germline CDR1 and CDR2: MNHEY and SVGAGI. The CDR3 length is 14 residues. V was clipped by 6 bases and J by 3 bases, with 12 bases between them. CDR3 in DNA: TGTGCCAGCAGCCAAACAGGTTTTGGAAACACCATATATTTT. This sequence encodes CASSQTGFGNTIYF.

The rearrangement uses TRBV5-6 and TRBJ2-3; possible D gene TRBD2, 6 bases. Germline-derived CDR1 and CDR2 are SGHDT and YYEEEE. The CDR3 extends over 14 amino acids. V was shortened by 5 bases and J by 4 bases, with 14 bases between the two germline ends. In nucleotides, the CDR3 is TGTGCCAGCAGGGGCGGGGTAGGCGCAGATACGCAGTATTTT. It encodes CASRGGVGADTQYF.

CDR3: CAWSRINRDSEQFF. The CDR3 DNA sequence: TGTGCCTGGAGTCGCATAAACCGGGACAGTGAGCAGTTCTTC. This sequence joins TRBV30 and TRBJ2-1; 7 bases fit TRBD1. The V gene end was trimmed by 2 bases and the J gene end by 9 bases; junction bases not matched to a gene: 10. Germline values: CDR1 GTSNPN, CDR2 SVGIG (reference sequence). The CDR3 has 14 amino acids.

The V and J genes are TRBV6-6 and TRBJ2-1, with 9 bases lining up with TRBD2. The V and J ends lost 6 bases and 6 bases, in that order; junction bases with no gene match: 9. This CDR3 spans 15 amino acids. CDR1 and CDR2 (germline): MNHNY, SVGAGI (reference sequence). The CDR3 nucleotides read TGTGCCAGCAGCCCGGCGGGGGGGGTACGCAATGAGCAGTTCTTC. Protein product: CASSPAGGVRNEQFF.

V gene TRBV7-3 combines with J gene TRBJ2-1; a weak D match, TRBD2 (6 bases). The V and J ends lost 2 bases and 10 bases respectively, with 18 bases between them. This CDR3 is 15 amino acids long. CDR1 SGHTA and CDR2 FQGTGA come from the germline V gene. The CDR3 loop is CASSLLAGSAREQFF. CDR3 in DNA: TGTGCCAGCAGCTTACTCGCGGGGAGTGCCAGAGAGCAGTTCTTC.

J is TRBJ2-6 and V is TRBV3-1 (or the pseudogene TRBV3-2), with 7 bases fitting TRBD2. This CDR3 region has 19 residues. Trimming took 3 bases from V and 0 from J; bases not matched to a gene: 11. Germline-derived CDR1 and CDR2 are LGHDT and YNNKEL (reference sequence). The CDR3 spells CASSQFGGGSGSGANVLTF. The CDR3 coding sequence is TGTGCCAGCAGCCAGTTTGGGGGGGGATCAGGCTCTGGGGCCAACGTCCTGACTTTC.

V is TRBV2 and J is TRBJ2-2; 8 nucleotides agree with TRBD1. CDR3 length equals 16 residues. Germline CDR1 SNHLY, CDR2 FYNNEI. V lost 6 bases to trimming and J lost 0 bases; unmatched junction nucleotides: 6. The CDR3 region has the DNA TGTGCCAGCAGGTCAGGGGGCCTTGCGAACACCGGGGAGCTGTTTTTT. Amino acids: CASRSGGLANTGELFF.

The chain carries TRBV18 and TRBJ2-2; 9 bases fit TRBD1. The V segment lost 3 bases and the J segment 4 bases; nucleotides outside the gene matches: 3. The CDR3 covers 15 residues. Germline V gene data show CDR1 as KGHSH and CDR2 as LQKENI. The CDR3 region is CASSPDRGSTGELFF. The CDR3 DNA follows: TGTGCCAGCTCACCCGACAGGGGGTCCACCGGGGAGCTGTTTTTT.

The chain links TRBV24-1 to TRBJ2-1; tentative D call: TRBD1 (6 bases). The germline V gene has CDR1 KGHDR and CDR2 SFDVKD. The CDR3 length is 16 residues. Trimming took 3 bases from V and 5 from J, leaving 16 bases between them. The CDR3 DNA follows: TGTGCCACCAGTGATGGGACGCAGGGGTGGGACAATGAGCAGTTCTTC. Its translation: CATSDGTQGWDNEQFF.

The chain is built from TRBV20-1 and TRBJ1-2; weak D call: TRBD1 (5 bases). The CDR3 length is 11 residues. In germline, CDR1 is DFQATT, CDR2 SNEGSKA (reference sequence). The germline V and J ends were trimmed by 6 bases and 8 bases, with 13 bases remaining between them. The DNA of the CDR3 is TGCAGTGCCTGGGGGGTAGACGGCTACACCTTC. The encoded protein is CSAWGVDGYTF.

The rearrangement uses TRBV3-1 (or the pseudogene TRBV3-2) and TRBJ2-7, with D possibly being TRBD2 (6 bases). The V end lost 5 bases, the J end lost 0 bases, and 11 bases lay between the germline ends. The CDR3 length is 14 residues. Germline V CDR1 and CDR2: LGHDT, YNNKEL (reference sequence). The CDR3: CASSLGLVSYEQYF. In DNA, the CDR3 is TGTGCCAGCAGCTTGGGACTGGTCTCCTACGAGCAGTACTTC.